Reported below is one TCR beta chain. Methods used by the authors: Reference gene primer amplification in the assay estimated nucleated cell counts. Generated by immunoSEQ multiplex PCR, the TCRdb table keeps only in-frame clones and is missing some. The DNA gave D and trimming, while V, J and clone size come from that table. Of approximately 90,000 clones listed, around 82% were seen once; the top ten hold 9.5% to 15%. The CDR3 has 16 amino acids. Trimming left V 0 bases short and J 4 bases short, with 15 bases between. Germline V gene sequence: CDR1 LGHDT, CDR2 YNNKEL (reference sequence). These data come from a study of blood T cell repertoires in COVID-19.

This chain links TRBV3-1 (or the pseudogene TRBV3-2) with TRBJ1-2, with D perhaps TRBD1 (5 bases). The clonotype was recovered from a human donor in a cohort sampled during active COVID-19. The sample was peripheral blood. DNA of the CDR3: TGTGCCAGCAGCCAAGAGTTTAGGGGTTTAGGCTATGGCTACACCTTC. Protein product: CASSQEFRGLGYGYTF.